This T cell receptor beta chain stems from a study of tumor-infiltrating lymphocytes in primary liver carcinoma. Total RNA amounting to roughly 480 ng was the source from which TCR beta cDNA was made with a constant-region primer. Employing slightly modified ARM-PCR, three nested multiplex PCR rounds were run, and these gave rise to the TCR beta libraries. The two initial PCR rounds, ten to eleven cycles each, used TRBV1-TRBV30 forward and C-beta reverse primers. TCRdb re-analysed the multiplex PCR reads in MiXCR, keeping a single row per CDR3 protein. The sample records fewer than 200,000 distinct CDR3 sequences, around 81% being singletons. CDR3 length equals 10 residues. Bulk tissue was left unsorted, and RNA and DNA were co-extracted from approximately 20-30 mg of it.

Sample: tumor tissue from primary liver carcinoma. The TCR was taken from a man in his forties with primary liver carcinoma and hepatitis B virus infection. The chain joins TRBV12-3 or TRBV12-4 to TRBJ1-3; D call uncertain. The CDR3 is CTCSANTIYF. For the CDR3, the DNA is TGTACTTGCTCGGCGAACACCATATATTTT.